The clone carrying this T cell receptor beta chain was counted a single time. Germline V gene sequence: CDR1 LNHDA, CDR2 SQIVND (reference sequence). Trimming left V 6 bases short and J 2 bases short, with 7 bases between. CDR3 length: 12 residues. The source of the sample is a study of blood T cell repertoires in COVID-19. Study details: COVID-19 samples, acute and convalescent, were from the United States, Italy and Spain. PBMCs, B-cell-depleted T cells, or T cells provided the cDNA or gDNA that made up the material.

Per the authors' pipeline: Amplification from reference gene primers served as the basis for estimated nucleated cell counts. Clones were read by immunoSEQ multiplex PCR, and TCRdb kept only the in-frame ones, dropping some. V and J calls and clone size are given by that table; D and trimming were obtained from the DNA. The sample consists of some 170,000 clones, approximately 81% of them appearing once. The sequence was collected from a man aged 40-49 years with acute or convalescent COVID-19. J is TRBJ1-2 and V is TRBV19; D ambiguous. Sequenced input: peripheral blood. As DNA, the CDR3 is TGTGCCAGTAGGAGTTTAAACTATGGCTACACCTTC. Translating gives CASRSLNYGYTF.